This T cell receptor beta chain is from a study of T-cell reconstitution after alpha-beta-depleted transplantation in children. Many counts were recorded for this clonotype. Trimming stripped 6 bases from V and 6 bases from J, with 17 bases between. Germline V lookup: CDR1 SGHAT, CDR2 FQNNGV. CDR3 length: 14 residues. This sample's TCRbeta library carried unique molecular identifier barcodes. MiXCR, applied by TCRdb to the PCR reads, yields one record per CDR3 protein. The data show 600,000 to 700,000 distinct CDR3 sequences, with about 15% seen just once and about 1.1% held by the top ten. This sample comprised PBMCs from the stem cell graft donor, obtained from the stem cell graft. This sequence was found in a human donor who donated a stem cell graft to a child with acute myeloid leukemia. The chain links TRBV11-2 to TRBJ1-2, with D maybe TRBD1 (6 bases). This CDR3 is CASRGGGYQDGYTF. The CDR3 nucleotides are TGTGCCAGCAGAGGGGGAGGGTACCAGGATGGCTACACCTTC.